The sequence of this T cell receptor (beta chain) was determined in a study of CD8 T cells in Susac syndrome. RNA amounts of 0.5 to 1 ug underwent reverse transcription with random hexamers. TCRdb reprocessed the immunoSEQ multiplex PCR reads via MiXCR and lists one record per CDR3 protein. The table has roughly 300,000 distinct CDR3 sequences, more than 75% seen once. The V and J ends lost 5 bases and 5 bases respectively, with 16 bases between them. The CDR3 loop spans 14 amino acids. Germline CDR1 and CDR2: SEHNR and FQNEAQ (reference sequence). This rearrangement joins TRBV7-9 to TRBJ2-7; D gene uncertain. The sample consisted of CD8+ T cells from PBMCs. The receptor was derived from a human donor with multiple sclerosis. The CDR3, as DNA: TGTGCCAGCAGCCAAGGACCGACCTGGAACGAGCAGTACTTC. This translates into CASSQGPTWNEQYF.